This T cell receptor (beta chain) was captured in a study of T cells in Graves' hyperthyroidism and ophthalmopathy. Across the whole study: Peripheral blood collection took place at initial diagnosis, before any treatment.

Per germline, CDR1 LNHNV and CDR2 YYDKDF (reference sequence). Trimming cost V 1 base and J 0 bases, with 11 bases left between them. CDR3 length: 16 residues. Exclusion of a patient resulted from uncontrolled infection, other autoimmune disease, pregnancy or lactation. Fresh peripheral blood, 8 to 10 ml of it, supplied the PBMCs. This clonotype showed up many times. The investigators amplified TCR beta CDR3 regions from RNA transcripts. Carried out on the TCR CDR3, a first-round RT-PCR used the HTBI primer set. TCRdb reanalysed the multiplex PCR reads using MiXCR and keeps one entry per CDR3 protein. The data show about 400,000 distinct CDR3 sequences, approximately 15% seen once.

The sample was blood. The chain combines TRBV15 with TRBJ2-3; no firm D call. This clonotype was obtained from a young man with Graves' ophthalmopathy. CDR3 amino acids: CATSRVGVFSTDTQYF. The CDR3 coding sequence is TGTGCCACCAGCAGAGTGGGCGTCTTTAGCACAGATACGCAGTATTTT.